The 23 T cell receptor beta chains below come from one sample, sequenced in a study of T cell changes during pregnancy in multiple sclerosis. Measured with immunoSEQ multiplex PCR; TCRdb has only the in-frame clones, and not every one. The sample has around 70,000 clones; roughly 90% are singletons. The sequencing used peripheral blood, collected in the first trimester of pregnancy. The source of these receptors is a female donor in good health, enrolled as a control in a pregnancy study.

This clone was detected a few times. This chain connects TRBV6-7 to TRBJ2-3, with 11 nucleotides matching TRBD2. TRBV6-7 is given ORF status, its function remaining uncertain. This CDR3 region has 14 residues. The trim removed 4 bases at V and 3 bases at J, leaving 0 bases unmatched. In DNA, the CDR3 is TGTGCCAGCAGTTGGACTAGCGGGACAGATACGCAGTATTTT. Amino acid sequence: CASSWTSGTDTQYF.

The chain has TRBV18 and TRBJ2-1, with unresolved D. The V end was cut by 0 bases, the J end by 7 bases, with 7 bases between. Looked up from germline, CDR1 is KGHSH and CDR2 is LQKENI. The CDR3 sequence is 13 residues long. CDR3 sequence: CASSPPIRNEQFF. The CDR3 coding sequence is TGTGCCAGCTCACCACCAATCCGGAATGAGCAGTTCTTC.

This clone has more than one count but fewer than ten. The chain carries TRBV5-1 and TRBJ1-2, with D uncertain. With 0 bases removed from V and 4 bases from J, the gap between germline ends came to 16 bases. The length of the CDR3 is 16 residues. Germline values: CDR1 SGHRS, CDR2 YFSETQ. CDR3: CASSLDAVTKSYGYTF. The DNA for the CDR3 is TGCGCCAGCAGCTTGGATGCCGTAACTAAGTCCTATGGCTACACCTTC.

The DNA of the CDR3 is TGCGCCAGCAGCCTCCTGACTAGCGGGAGAATCGTGAACACCGGGGAGCTGTTTTTT. Residues: CASSLLTSGRIVNTGELFF. The chain links TRBV5-1 to TRBJ2-2; 12 bases are a match to TRBD2. Trimming at V came to 4 bases and at J to 1 base, leaving 11 bases not matched to a gene. The CDR3 totals 19 residues. CDR1 is SGHRS and CDR2 is YFSETQ in the germline V gene.

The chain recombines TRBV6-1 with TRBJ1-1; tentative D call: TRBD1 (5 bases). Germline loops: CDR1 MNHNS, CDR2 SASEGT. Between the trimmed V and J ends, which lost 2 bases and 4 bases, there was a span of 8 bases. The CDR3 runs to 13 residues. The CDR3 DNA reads TGTGCCAGCAGTGAAATGGGGGGCACTGAAGCTTTCTTT. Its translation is CASSEMGGTEAFF.

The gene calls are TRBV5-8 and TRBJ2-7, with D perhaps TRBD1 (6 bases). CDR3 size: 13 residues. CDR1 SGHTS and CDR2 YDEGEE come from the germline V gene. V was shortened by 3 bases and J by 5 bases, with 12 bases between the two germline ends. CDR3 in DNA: TGTGCCAGCAGCTCTCAGGGGACCCACGAGCAGTACTTC. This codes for CASSSQGTHEQYF. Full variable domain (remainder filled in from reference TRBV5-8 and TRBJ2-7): EAGVTQSPTHLIKTRGQQATLRCSPISGHTSVYWYQQALGLGLQFLLWYDEGEERNRGNFPPRFSGRQFPNYSSELNVNALELEDSALYLCASSSQGTHEQYFGPGTRLTVT.

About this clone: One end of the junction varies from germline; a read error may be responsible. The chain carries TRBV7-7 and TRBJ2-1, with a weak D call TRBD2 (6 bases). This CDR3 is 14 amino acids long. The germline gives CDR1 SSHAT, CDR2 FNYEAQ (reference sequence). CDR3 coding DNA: TGTGCTAGCAGCTTAGGGTACGGGGGCAATGAGCAGTTCTTC. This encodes CASSLGYGGNEQFF. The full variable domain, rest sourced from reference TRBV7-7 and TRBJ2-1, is GAGVSQSPRYKVTKRGQDVTLRCDPISSHATLYWYQQALGQGPEFLTYFNYEAQPDKSGLPSDRFSAERPEGSISTLTIQRTEQRDSAMYRCASSLGYGGNEQFFGPGTRLTVL.

In DNA form, the CDR3 reads TGTGCCAGCAGTGTGAGGGTCAAAAACATTCAGTACTTC. Translating gives CASSVRVKNIQYF. The rearrangement links TRBV6-1 to TRBJ2-4; D is possibly TRBD2 (5 bases). In germline, CDR1 is MNHNS, CDR2 SASEGT. The CDR3 loop spans 13 amino acids. V was cut by 4 bases and J by 3 bases, with 7 bases left in between.

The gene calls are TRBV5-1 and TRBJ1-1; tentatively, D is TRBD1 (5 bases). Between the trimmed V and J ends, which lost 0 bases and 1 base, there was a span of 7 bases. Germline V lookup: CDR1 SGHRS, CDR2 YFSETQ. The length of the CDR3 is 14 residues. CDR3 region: CASSLGQQNTEAFF. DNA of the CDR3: TGCGCCAGCAGCTTGGGACAGCAGAACACTGAAGCTTTCTTT.

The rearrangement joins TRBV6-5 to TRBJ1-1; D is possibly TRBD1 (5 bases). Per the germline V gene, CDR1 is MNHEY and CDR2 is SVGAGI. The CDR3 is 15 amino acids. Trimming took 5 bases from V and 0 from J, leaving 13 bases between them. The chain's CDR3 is CASSRHGQMNTEAFF. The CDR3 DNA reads TGTGCCAGCAGTAGACACGGACAAATGAACACTGAAGCTTTCTTT.

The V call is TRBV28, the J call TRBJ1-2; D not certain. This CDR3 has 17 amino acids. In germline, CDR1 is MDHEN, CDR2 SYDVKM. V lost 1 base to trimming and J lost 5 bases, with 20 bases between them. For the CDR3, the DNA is TGTGCCAGCAGTTTATTCATCCGTTCGAGGGCTGGTTATGGCTACACCTTC. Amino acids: CASSLFIRSRAGYGYTF.

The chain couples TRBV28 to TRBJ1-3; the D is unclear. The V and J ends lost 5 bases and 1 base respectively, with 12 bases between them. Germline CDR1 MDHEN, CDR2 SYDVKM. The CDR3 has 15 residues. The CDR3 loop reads CASSVSRGSGNTIYF. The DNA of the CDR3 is TGTGCCAGCAGTGTCTCGCGAGGATCTGGAAACACCATATATTTT.

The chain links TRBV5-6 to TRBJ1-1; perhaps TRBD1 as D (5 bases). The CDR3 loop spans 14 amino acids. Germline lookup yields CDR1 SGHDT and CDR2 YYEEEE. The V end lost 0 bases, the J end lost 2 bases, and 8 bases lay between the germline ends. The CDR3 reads CASSLGQINTEAFF. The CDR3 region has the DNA TGTGCCAGCAGCTTGGGACAGATCAACACTGAAGCTTTCTTT.

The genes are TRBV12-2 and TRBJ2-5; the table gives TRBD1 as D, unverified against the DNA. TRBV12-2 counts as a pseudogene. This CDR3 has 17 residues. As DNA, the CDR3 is TGTGCAAGTCGCCCACGGACAGGGCCTAATCACCAAGAGACCCAGTACTTC. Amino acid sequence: CASRPRTGPNHQETQYF.

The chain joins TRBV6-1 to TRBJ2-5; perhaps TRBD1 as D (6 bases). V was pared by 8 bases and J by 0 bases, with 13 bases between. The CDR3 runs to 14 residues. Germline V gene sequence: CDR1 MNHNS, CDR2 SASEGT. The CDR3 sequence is CASQTGWYQETQYF. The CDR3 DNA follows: TGTGCCAGCCAAACAGGGTGGTACCAAGAGACCCAGTACTTC.

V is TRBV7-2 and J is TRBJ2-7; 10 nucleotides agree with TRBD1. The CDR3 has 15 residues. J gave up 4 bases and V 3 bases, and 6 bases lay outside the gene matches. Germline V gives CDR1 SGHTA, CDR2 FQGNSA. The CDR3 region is CASSLAGQGVYEQYF. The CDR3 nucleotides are TGTGCCAGCAGCTTGGCCGGACAGGGGGTTTACGAGCAGTACTTC.

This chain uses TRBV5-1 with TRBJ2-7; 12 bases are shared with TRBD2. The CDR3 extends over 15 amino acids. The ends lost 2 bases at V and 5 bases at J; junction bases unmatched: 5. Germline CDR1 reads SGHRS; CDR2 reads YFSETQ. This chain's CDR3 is CASSFRTSGEDEQYF. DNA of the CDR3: TGCGCCAGCAGCTTTAGGACTAGCGGGGAGGACGAGCAGTACTTC.

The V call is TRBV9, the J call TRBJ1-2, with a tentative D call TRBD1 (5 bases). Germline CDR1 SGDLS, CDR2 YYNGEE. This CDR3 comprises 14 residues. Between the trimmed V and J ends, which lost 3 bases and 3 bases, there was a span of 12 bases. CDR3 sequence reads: CASSGSPTDYGYTF. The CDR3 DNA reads TGTGCCAGCAGCGGGTCGCCGACAGACTATGGCTACACCTTC.

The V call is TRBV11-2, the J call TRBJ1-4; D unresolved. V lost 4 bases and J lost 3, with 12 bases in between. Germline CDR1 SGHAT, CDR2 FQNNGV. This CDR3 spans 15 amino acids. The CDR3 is CASSSTKGANEKLFF. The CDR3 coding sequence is TGTGCCAGCAGCTCAACTAAGGGAGCTAATGAAAAACTGTTTTTT.

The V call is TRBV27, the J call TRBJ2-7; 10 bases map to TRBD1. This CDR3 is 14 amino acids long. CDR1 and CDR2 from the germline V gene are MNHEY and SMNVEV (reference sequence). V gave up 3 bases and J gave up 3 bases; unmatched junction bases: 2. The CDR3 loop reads CASSFGQGDYEQYF. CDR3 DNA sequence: TGTGCCAGCAGTTTTGGACAGGGGGACTACGAGCAGTACTTC.

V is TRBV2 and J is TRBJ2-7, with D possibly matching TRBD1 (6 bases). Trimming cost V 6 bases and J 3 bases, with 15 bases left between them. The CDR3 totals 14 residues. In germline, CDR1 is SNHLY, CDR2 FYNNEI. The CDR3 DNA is TGTGCCAGCAGCCTTTCGGGACAAAGCTACGAGCAGTACTTC. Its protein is CASSLSGQSYEQYF.

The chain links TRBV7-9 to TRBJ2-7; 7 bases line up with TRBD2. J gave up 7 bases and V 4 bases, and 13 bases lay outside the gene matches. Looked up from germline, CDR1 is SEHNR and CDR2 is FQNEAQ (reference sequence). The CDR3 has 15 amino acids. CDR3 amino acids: CASSSVNSGSREQYF. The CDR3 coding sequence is TGTGCCAGCAGCTCCGTCAATAGCGGGTCCCGGGAGCAGTACTTC.

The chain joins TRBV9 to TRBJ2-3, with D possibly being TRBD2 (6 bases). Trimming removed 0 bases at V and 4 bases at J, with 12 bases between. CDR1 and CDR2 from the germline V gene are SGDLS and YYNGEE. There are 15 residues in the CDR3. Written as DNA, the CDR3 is TGTGCCAGCAGCGTAGAAGGCGGGACCCCAGATACGCAGTATTTT. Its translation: CASSVEGGTPDTQYF.